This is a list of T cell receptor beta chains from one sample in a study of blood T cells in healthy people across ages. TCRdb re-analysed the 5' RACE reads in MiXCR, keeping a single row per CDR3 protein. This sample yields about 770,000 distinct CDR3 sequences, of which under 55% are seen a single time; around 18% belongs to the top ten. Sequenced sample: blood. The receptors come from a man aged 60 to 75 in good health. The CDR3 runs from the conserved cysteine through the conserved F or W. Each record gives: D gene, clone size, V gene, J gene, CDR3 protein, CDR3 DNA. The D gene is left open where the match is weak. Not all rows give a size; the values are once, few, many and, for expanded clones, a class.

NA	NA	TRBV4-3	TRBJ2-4	CASSRQTGTSAGIQYF	TGCGCCAGCAGCCGCCAAACCGGGACTTCGGCTGGCATTCAGTACTTC
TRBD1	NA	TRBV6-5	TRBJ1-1	CASSYSGQVMNTEAFF	TGTGCCAGCAGTTACTCTGGACAGGTCATGAACACTGAAGCTTTCTTT
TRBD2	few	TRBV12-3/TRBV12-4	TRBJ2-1	CASSPGLAGFSYNEQFF	TGTGCCAGCAGCCCCGGACTAGCGGGGTTCTCCTACAATGAGCAGTTCTTC
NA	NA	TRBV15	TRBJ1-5	CATSRASLGGSNQPQHF	TGTGCCACCAGCAGAGCTTCGTTGGGCGGCAGCAATCAGCCCCAGCATTTT
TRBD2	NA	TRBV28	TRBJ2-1	CASSHGLGPGEQFF	TGTGCCAGCAGCCATGGACTAGGGCCTGGTGAGCAGTTCTTC
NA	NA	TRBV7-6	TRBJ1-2	CASSPRPDLYGYTF	TGTGCCAGCAGCCCCCGGCCAGACCTCTATGGCTACACCTTC
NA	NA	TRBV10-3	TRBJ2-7	CAIAQGERGFGDEQYF	TGTGCCATCGCGCAGGGGGAGCGGGGGTTCGGCGACGAGCAGTACTTC
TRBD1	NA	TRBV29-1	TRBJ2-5	CSVFPVEGAGETQYF	TGCAGCGTTTTTCCCGTAGAGGGGGCGGGAGAGACCCAGTACTTC
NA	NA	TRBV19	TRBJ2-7	CANQNRVGYNEQYF	TGTGCCAACCAGAACAGGGTCGGTTATAACGAGCAGTACTTC
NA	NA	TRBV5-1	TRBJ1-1	CASSYPGQKGEAFF	TGCGCCAGCAGCTACCCCGGCCAAAAAGGAGAAGCTTTCTTT
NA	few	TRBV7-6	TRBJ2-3	CASSKKGGPSTDTQYF	TGTGCCAGCAGCAAAAAGGGGGGCCCGAGCACAGATACGCAGTATTTT
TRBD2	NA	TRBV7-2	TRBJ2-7	CASSRGGGLSYEQYF	TGTGCCAGCAGCCGGGGCGGGGGGCTCTCCTACGAGCAGTACTTC
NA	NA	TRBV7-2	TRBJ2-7	CASSLYGSYEQYF	TGTGCCAGCAGCTTATACGGTTCCTACGAGCAGTACTTC
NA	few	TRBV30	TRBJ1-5	CAFQGGQSSNQPQHF	TGTGCCTTCCAAGGCGGCCAAAGTAGCAATCAGCCCCAGCATTTT
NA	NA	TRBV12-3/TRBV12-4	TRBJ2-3	CASREGLGTDTQYF	TGTGCCAGCAGGGAGGGGTTGGGCACAGATACGCAGTATTTT
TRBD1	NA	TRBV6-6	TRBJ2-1	CVNSWRTGRTNEQFF	TGTGTCAACAGTTGGAGGACAGGGAGGACCAATGAGCAGTTCTTC